This T cell receptor (beta chain) was recorded in a study of T cell responses to AZD1222 COVID-19 vaccine. Only in-frame clones appear in the TCRdb table, and some are missing; sequencing was by immunoSEQ multiplex PCR. The sample records approximately 61,000 clones, 81% being singletons. As to this clone: What it binds is not known.

Points from the study as a whole: All repertoire sampling was performed exclusively after the peak T cell response. White British ancestry dominated among donors, who included more females, and clonal diversity was possibly underestimated.

V was clipped by 3 bases and J by 4 bases, with 7 bases between them. There are 13 residues in the CDR3. In germline, CDR1 is LNHDA, CDR2 SQIVND (reference sequence). V and J are TRBV19 and TRBJ1-5; D is unresolved. The specimen was peripheral blood, collected 28 days after the second AZD1222 dose. The TCR was taken from an adult who received the AZD1222 COVID-19 vaccine. Written as DNA, the CDR3 is TGTGCCAGTAGTATGACGGGTAATCAGCCCCAGCATTTT. Encoded protein: CASSMTGNQPQHF.